A single sample is the source of the 18 T cell receptor beta chains below, sequenced in a study of blood T cells in healthy people across ages. A second PCR, run for about 6 to 11 cycles, used a sample-barcoded 5' primer plus a J-beta primer mix. MiXCR was run by TCRdb on the 5' RACE reads, yielding one entry per CDR3 protein. This table holds approximately 350,000 distinct CDR3 sequences, 50% to 60% found once. Material: blood. The source is a man aged 60 to 69 in good health.

In this sample, this clonotype turned up a few times. The CDR3 bases are TGCAGCGGAAACCCCGGGAACTCCTACAATGAGCAGTTCTTC. Its translation is CSGNPGNSYNEQFF. J is TRBJ2-1 and V is TRBV29-1, with D perhaps TRBD2 (5 bases). Per germline, CDR1 SQVTM and CDR2 ANQGSEA. The CDR3 runs 14 residues. V lost 7 bases and J lost 0, with 13 bases in between.

V usage is TRBV7-2 and J usage is TRBJ2-7, with no clear D. V lost 1 base, J lost 2 bases, and 12 bases lay in between. In germline, CDR1 is SGHTA, CDR2 FQGNSA. This CDR3 has 15 residues. The CDR3 region is CASSLVQAGAYEQYF. The CDR3 nucleotides read TGTGCCAGCAGCTTAGTTCAAGCAGGAGCCTACGAGCAGTACTTC.

CDR3 sequence: CASSPQDRSNYGYTF. CDR3 coding DNA: TGTGCCAGCAGCCCGCAGGACAGGAGTAACTATGGCTACACCTTC. The J gene is TRBJ1-2, the V gene TRBV4-2, with 7 bases that match TRBD1. V lost 4 bases, J lost 1 base, and 6 bases stayed unmatched. This CDR3 is 15 amino acids long. Germline V gene lookup returns CDR1 LGHNA and CDR2 YNFKEQ.

The rearrangement uses TRBV2 and TRBJ1-4; unclear D gene. This CDR3 is built from 14 residues. Germline lookup yields CDR1 SNHLY and CDR2 FYNNEI. V was clipped by 1 base and J by 4 bases, with 7 bases between them. The CDR3 spells CASSEGRDNEKLFF. The CDR3 DNA sequence: TGTGCCAGCAGTGAAGGGCGGGATAATGAAAAACTGTTTTTT.

Only a few counts were recorded for this clonotype. This sequence joins TRBV5-5 and TRBJ2-7, with 10 bases fitting TRBD1. This CDR3 region has 15 residues. Germline trimming cut 6 bases from V and 2 bases from J; bases unmatched to any gene: 8. Germline V gene lookup returns CDR1 SGHKS and CDR2 YYEKEE (reference sequence). The DNA for the CDR3 is TGTGCCAGCACCCGTTTGGGACAGGGGACCTACGAGCAGTACTTC. It yields the protein CASTRLGQGTYEQYF.

The chain combines TRBV5-1 with TRBJ2-1; 16 bases are shared with TRBD2. The DNA end favors TRBJ2-7, so the J call may be wrong. Germline V gives CDR1 SGHRS, CDR2 YFSETQ. The CDR3 loop spans 18 amino acids. CDR3 region: CASSRPGTSGGGQNEQYF. The CDR3 DNA follows: TGCGCCAGCAGCCGTCCCGGGACTAGCGGGGGGGGTCAGAATGAGCAGTACTTC.

The V gene is TRBV10-3, the J gene TRBJ2-3; D is uncertain. Trimming removed 4 bases from V and 0 bases from J, with 17 bases in between. From germline, CDR1 is ENHRY and CDR2 SYGVKD. The CDR3 is 17 residues long. In nucleotides, the CDR3 is TGTGCCATCAGTGGTCCGCCAGGCGCTACTAGCACAGATACGCAGTATTTT. As protein: CAISGPPGATSTDTQYF.

This clonotype was picked up many times. This sequence may be a read error, since a much larger clone differs from it by one base. V gene TRBV5-1 combines with J gene TRBJ2-3; D is unresolved. CDR3 length: 13 residues. The V end lost 3 bases, the J end lost 1 base, and 6 bases lay between the germline ends. Looked up from germline, CDR1 is SGHRS and CDR2 is YFSETQ. Here the CDR3 reads CASSWAGTDTQYF. CDR3 DNA: TGCGCCAGCAGCTGGGCGGGCACAGATACGCAGTATTTT.

The sample holds many counts of this clonotype. The V gene is TRBV25-1, the J gene TRBJ1-2; TRBD1 might be the D (5 bases). With 4 bases removed from V and 4 bases from J, the gap between germline ends came to 10 bases. Germline CDR1 reads MGHDK; CDR2 reads SYGVNS. This CDR3 region has 13 residues. CDR3 coding DNA: TGTGCCAGCAGTGTGGGTAGGGGCTATGGCTACACCTTC. Translation: CASSVGRGYGYTF.

The CDR3 loop reads CSARDRARGRGSYEQYF. DNA of the CDR3: TGCAGTGCTAGAGATAGGGCAAGGGGGCGCGGATCCTACGAGCAGTACTTC. The chain links TRBV20-1 to TRBJ2-7; 7 bases are a match to TRBD1. The CDR3 contains 17 residues. Germline V gene lookup returns CDR1 DFQATT and CDR2 SNEGSKA (reference sequence). J gave up 1 base and V 0 bases, and 12 bases lay outside the gene matches.

The table lists this clonotype with many counts. It may be a read error: a sequence one base away is much more abundant. This CDR3 is CSVGVEGGGLPYNEQYF. The CDR3 DNA reads as TGCAGCGTTGGGGTGGAGGGGGGGGGTCTCCCTTACAATGAGCAGTACTTC. The rearrangement links TRBV29-1 to TRBJ2-1; D is possibly TRBD2 (7 bases). The J call may not be correct, given that the DNA end is closer to TRBJ2-7. Germline-derived CDR1 and CDR2 are SQVTM and ANQGSEA. CDR3 length: 17 residues.

This clonotype appeared a single time. The V gene is TRBV7-8, the J gene TRBJ1-6, with D tentatively TRBD1 (6 bases). From germline, CDR1 is SGHVS and CDR2 FQNEAQ. The CDR3 length is 15 residues. V was cut by 0 bases and J by 10 bases, with 13 bases left in between. The CDR3 DNA follows: TGTGCCAGCAGCTTAGCTCAGGGGAGGTTATCACCCCTCCACTTT. Protein product: CASSLAQGRLSPLHF.

The sample holds many counts of this clonotype. This may stem from a read error, because a much larger clone lies one nucleotide away. J is TRBJ2-5 and V is TRBV27, with D uncertain. The V gene's germline CDR1 is MNHEY and CDR2 SMNVEV (reference sequence). The CDR3 sequence is 18 residues long. Deletions cut 6 bases from V and 11 bases from J, with 34 bases between. CDR3 loop: CASSLRMRLSGPGDEQYF. CDR3 nucleotide sequence: TGTGCCAGCAGCCTTAGGATGAGGCTCAGTGGGCCTGGGGATGAGCAGTACTTC.

This clonotype was detected a few times. This chain connects TRBV2 to TRBJ1-5, with no clear D. The germline gives CDR1 SNHLY, CDR2 FYNNEI. The V and J ends lost 5 bases and 0 bases respectively, with 11 bases between them. The CDR3 length is 15 residues. The CDR3 bases are TGTGCCAGCAGTCAGGTTCGCAATAGCAATCAGCCCCAGCATTTT. Translating it yields CASSQVRNSNQPQHF.

CDR3 in DNA: TGTGCCAGCAAGTACAGCAACTCTGGGGCCAACGTCCTGACTTTC. Its translation is CASKYSNSGANVLTF. The chain is built from TRBV6-2 or TRBV6-3 and TRBJ2-6; no definite D call. The CDR3 spans 15 residues. Germline V CDR1 and CDR2: MNHEY, SVGEGT. V lost 7 bases, J lost 0 bases, and 10 bases lay in between.

This clonotype occurred many times. The V and J genes are TRBV11-2 and TRBJ2-7; 9 bases are a match to TRBD2. Germline CDR1 and CDR2: SGHAT and FQNNGV. There are 16 residues in the CDR3. Trimming removed 5 bases from V and 3 bases from J; junction bases left unmatched: 11. CDR3 in DNA: TGTGCCAGCAGCCCTCCCAGGACTAGCGACCACTACGAGCAGTACTTC. This sequence encodes CASSPPRTSDHYEQYF.

J is TRBJ2-7 and V is TRBV3-1; D gene uncertain. Germline V lookup: CDR1 LGHDT, CDR2 YNNKEL (reference sequence). Between the trimmed V and J ends, which lost 3 bases and 0 bases, there was a span of 12 bases. The CDR3 consists of 15 residues. CDR3 sequence (DNA): TGTGCCAGCAGCCACCTGAAGACGGCCTCCTACGAGCAGTACTTC. It is translated as CASSHLKTASYEQYF.

This clonotype was seen more than once but under ten times. This chain uses TRBV7-2 with TRBJ2-3; 7 nucleotides align to TRBD2. Germline V lookup: CDR1 SGHTA, CDR2 FQGNSA. The CDR3 spans 15 residues. Trimming at V came to 3 bases and at J to 5 bases, leaving 8 bases not matched to a gene. The CDR3 loop is CASSLDRTSRDTQYF. In DNA form, the CDR3 reads TGTGCCAGCAGCTTGGACCGGACTAGTAGAGATACGCAGTATTTT.